This note documents a single T cell receptor beta chain sequence. Its matching antigen is unknown. The junction had 5 bases not matched to a gene; V was cut back by 3 bases and J by 3 bases. This CDR3 is 15 amino acids long. Looked up from germline, CDR1 is KGHSY and CDR2 is FQNENV. The sample is drawn from a study of cytomegalovirus exposure and HLA in healthy donors. Study-wide points: Analysis was carried out at a later point, and it linked a missense DCLRE1C variant to TCR beta V- and J-gene trimming. Clonal expansion was found to be greater in HLA-associated TCR beta chains than in equally common others in a later analysis. In a later analysis, specific HLA alleles were associated with some 16,000 TCR beta sequences at a 0.05 false discovery rate. Being productive about 90% or about 30% of the time was typical of most TCR beta V segments in an earlier analysis.

The PCR was carried out with 60 Vbeta primers and 13 Jbeta primers. Repertoires were generated with immunoSEQ multiplex PCR, while TCRdb's copy carries only in-frame clones and drops some. In the table there are about 120,000 clones, 70% to 90% of which are singletons. The sequence came from a man younger than 30 in good health and CMV-seropositive. The chain links TRBV16 to TRBJ2-3; 8 nucleotides agree with TRBD2. Specimen: PBMCs. The CDR3 region has the DNA TGTGCCAGCAGCCACGGACCGGGGGGGACAGATACGCAGTATTTT. It specifies CASSHGPGGTDTQYF.